This TCR beta chain comes out of a study of CD8+ T cells in alopecia areata. Across the study: Treated patients were given oral tofacitinib, which was dosed at 5 to 10 mg twice daily.

Per the germline V gene, CDR1 is SQVTM and CDR2 is ANQGSEA. There are 13 residues in the CDR3. Trimming stripped 1 base from V and 4 bases from J, with 10 bases between. Isolated RNA was reverse transcribed into cDNA used as the sequencing template. Only in-frame clones appear in the TCRdb table, and some are missing; sequencing was by immunoSEQ multiplex PCR. The repertoire includes 140,000 to 150,000 clones, roughly three fifths of them detected once, and about 6.8% sits in the top ten. The starting material was CD4+ T cells sorted from blood, obtained at week 0. This chain connects TRBV29-1 to TRBJ2-5; D possibly matches TRBD1 or TRBD2 (6 bases each). The receptor's source is a human donor with alopecia areata. Here the CDR3 DNA reads TGCAGCGTTGAAGTCTGGGGGGCAGAGACCCAGTACTTC. Encoded protein: CSVEVWGAETQYF.